This T cell receptor (beta chain) was recorded in a study of T cells after yellow fever vaccination. Study conclusions and caveats: Post-booster samples contained most primary-vaccination clones (around 95% CD4, approximately 88% CD8).

CDR1 is MNHEY and CDR2 is SVGEGT in the germline V gene. The CDR3 length is 15 residues. V was pared by 2 bases and J by 0 bases, with 3 bases of the junction left unmatched. This clonotype has ten or more counts. The antigen is not known. TCRdb called the 5' RACE reads again in MiXCR, with one record for every CDR3 protein. The table includes approximately 180,000 distinct CDR3 sequences, roughly 6.2% detected once. This specimen was CD4+ T cells sorted from PBMCs, taken on the day of the first yellow fever vaccination. This sequence originates from a man between 18 and 29 years old who received the YFV17D yellow fever vaccine. The genes are TRBV6-2 or TRBV6-3 and TRBJ1-1, with 7 bases aligning to TRBD1. The CDR3: CASSYRDSLNTEAFF. The CDR3 DNA follows: TGTGCCAGCAGTTACCGGGACAGCTTGAACACTGAAGCTTTCTTT.